Below are 16 T cell receptor beta chains sequenced from a single sample in a study of T-cell reconstitution after alpha-beta-depleted transplantation in children. Unique molecular identifiers tagged the TCRbeta library. TCRdb re-analysed the PCR reads in MiXCR, keeping a single row per CDR3 protein. The sample shows 27,000 or so distinct CDR3 sequences, roughly 19% of them seen only once. The sample was PBMCs, mostly from graft donor cells, taken 60 days after TCRalphabeta/CD19-depleted stem cell transplant. These receptor sequences come from a male patient aged 2-9 years who had a stem cell transplant for acute lymphoblastic leukemia, so the T cells may come from the graft donor.

The chain is built from TRBV4-1 and TRBJ2-3; tentatively, D is TRBD2 (6 bases). Trimming took 4 bases from V and 5 from J, leaving 19 bases between them. The CDR3 has 16 residues. CDR1 is MGHRA and CDR2 is YSYEKL in the germline V gene. CDR3: CASSLSGRSQLDTQYF. The CDR3 DNA is TGCGCCAGCAGCCTGTCAGGGAGGAGTCAGTTAGATACGCAGTATTTT.

Note on this clonotype: The junction and the germline gene differ at one end; a read error may be behind it. The chain employs TRBV11-3 and TRBJ2-5; possibly TRBD1 for D (6 bases). This CDR3 has 13 residues. Germline CDR1 and CDR2: SGHNT and YENEEA. The CDR3 region is CPSSLQGSETQYF. CDR3 DNA: TGTCCCAGCAGCTTACAGGGATCAGAGACCCAGTACTTC.

The table lists this clonotype with many counts. The chain couples TRBV3-1 to TRBJ2-3; D remains ambiguous. From germline, CDR1 is LGHDT and CDR2 YNNKEL (reference sequence). The V and J ends lost 4 bases and 0 bases respectively, with 11 bases between them. The CDR3 covers 15 residues. The CDR3, as DNA: TGTGCCAGCAGCCGGACGGACCACAGCACAGATACGCAGTATTTT. Translated, it gives CASSRTDHSTDTQYF.

This sequence joins TRBV9 and TRBJ1-1, with a weak D call TRBD1 (6 bases). Trimming left V 0 bases short and J 4 bases short, with 7 bases between. Germline V lookup: CDR1 SGDLS, CDR2 YYNGEE. This CDR3 is 13 amino acids long. The DNA of the CDR3 is TGTGCCAGCAGCGTAGGGACAGCCACTGAAGCTTTCTTT. Protein product: CASSVGTATEAFF.

The rearrangement joins TRBV5-5 to TRBJ2-2; D not certain. The V gene's germline CDR1 is SGHKS and CDR2 YYEKEE (reference sequence). Trimming took 4 bases from V and 3 from J, leaving 10 bases between them. This CDR3 comprises 14 residues. In DNA, the CDR3 is TGTGCCAGCAGCCCCCTTATCCACACCGGGGAGCTGTTTTTT. Translation gives CASSPLIHTGELFF. Together with reference TRBV5-5 and TRBJ2-2, the CDR3 gives the full variable domain: DAGVTQSPTHLIKTRGQQVTLRCSPISGHKSVSWYQQVLGQGPQFIFQYYEKEERGRGNFPDRFSARQFPNYSSELNVNALLLGDSALYLCASSPLIHTGELFFGEGSRLTVL.

This clonotype is deemed medium-sized. As DNA, the CDR3 is TGTGCCAGCAGTTTCGGGGTTCCCTACAATGAGCAGTTCTTC. It yields the protein CASSFGVPYNEQFF. The chain employs TRBV27 and TRBJ2-1; a possible D gene is TRBD2 (5 bases). CDR1 and CDR2 from the germline V gene are MNHEY and SMNVEV (reference sequence). This CDR3 comprises 14 residues. V was shortened by 3 bases and J by 2 bases, with 8 bases between the two germline ends.

V and J are TRBV7-8 and TRBJ2-7; 10 positions match TRBD1. The ends lost 3 bases at V and 0 bases at J; junction bases unmatched: 8. This CDR3 contains 17 residues. CDR1 and CDR2 (germline): SGHVS, FQNEAQ. This chain's CDR3 is CASSLDGTGAFSYEQYF. CDR3 bases: TGTGCCAGCAGCTTGGACGGGACAGGGGCCTTCTCCTACGAGCAGTACTTC.

The chain has TRBV3-1 and TRBJ1-1; 7 nucleotides line up with TRBD1. This CDR3 has 15 residues. J lost 6 bases, V lost 3 bases, and 10 bases had no gene match. Germline loops: CDR1 LGHDT, CDR2 YNNKEL (reference sequence). The CDR3 sequence: CASSHHDRASPEAFF. The CDR3 DNA sequence: TGTGCCAGCAGCCATCACGACAGGGCAAGCCCTGAAGCTTTCTTT.

V gene TRBV29-1 combines with J gene TRBJ2-5, with 8 bases matching TRBD2. This CDR3 has 14 amino acids. Germline assignment: CDR1 SQVTM and CDR2 ANQGSEA. Trimming at V came to 1 base and at J to 7 bases, leaving 8 bases not matched to a gene. DNA of the CDR3: TGCAGCGTTGAAGGAAAGCGGGGGCCGGGGACCCAGTACTTC. It codes for CSVEGKRGPGTQYF.

The V and J genes are TRBV4-2 and TRBJ2-6; perhaps TRBD1 as D (5 bases). The CDR3 runs 18 residues. V was trimmed by 4 bases and J by 0 bases, leaving 16 bases between them. Germline V lookup: CDR1 LGHNA, CDR2 YNFKEQ. Here the CDR3 DNA reads TGTGCCAGCAGCCCAGTACAGGACCGAAGCTCTGGGGCCAACGTCCTGACTTTC. This gives the protein CASSPVQDRSSGANVLTF.

This chain links TRBV20-1 with TRBJ1-3; D is unresolved. In germline, CDR1 is DFQATT, CDR2 SNEGSKA (reference sequence). The V gene lost 6 bases and the J gene lost 0 bases, with 9 bases spanning the gap. The CDR3 spans 13 residues. The DNA for the CDR3 is TGCAGTGCCTGGGTCAGCTCTGGAAACACCATATATTTT. This codes for CSAWVSSGNTIYF.

This chain joins TRBV29-1 and TRBJ1-2; 8 nucleotides align to TRBD1. This CDR3 is built from 12 residues. After removal of 4 bases from V and 7 bases from J, the junction contained 5 bases not matched to a gene. Germline CDR1 and CDR2: SQVTM and ANQGSEA. CDR3 sequence (DNA): TGCAGCGTTGGGGCAGGGGGCTCTGGCTACACCTTC. Residues: CSVGAGGSGYTF.

This clonotype occurred many times. V usage is TRBV12-3 or TRBV12-4 and J usage is TRBJ2-3, with D uncertain. Deletions cut 4 bases from V and 0 bases from J, with 5 bases between. CDR3 length: 13 residues. The CDR3 is CASSSTSTDTQYF. The CDR3 DNA follows: TGTGCCAGCAGTTCCACTAGCACAGATACGCAGTATTTT.

In this sample, this clonotype turned up once. The J gene is TRBJ2-4, the V gene TRBV2; 14 bases align to TRBD2. In germline, CDR1 is SNHLY, CDR2 FYNNEI. The V and J ends lost 5 bases and 6 bases, in that order; junction bases with no gene match: 3. The CDR3 contains 15 residues. In DNA form, the CDR3 reads TGTGCCAGCAGTCCCGGGACTAGCGGGGGAAACATTCAGTACTTC. This translates into CASSPGTSGGNIQYF.

This clonotype was detected many times. In nucleotides, the CDR3 is TGTGCCAGCAGCGTTCGACAGGGGGGTGGCGATCAGCCCCAGCATTTT. Its protein product is CASSVRQGGGDQPQHF. The chain has TRBV4-2 and TRBJ1-5, with 9 nucleotides matching TRBD1. The CDR3 is made up of 16 amino acids. Germline V gene lookup returns CDR1 LGHNA and CDR2 YNFKEQ. J gave up 5 bases and V 5 bases, and 10 bases lay outside the gene matches.

The J gene is TRBJ1-1, the V gene TRBV5-1; D might be TRBD1 (5 bases). Trimming left V 4 bases short and J 4 bases short, with 14 bases between. Germline CDR1 SGHRS, CDR2 YFSETQ. This CDR3 has 14 amino acids. The CDR3: CASSPWEGRTEAFF. The CDR3 coding sequence is TGCGCCAGCAGCCCCTGGGAGGGACGCACTGAAGCTTTCTTT.